The 24 T cell receptor beta chains in this list originate from one sample, sequenced in a study of T cell responses to AZD1222 COVID-19 vaccine. Repertoires were generated with immunoSEQ multiplex PCR, while TCRdb's copy carries only in-frame clones and drops some. In the table there are about 82,000 clones, roughly 90% of which are singletons. The material was peripheral blood, obtained on day 0 of AZD1222 vaccination. Every receptor here comes from an adult in good health.

This clone was recorded only once. The chain combines TRBV18 with TRBJ1-5; D is unresolved. Trimming removed 3 bases from V and 0 bases from J, with 6 bases in between. There are 14 residues in the CDR3. In germline, CDR1 is KGHSH, CDR2 LQKENI. CDR3 sequence: CASSPLDSNQPQHF. The CDR3 region has the DNA TGTGCCAGCTCACCCTTAGATAGCAATCAGCCCCAGCATTTT.

The chain combines TRBV5-1 with TRBJ1-2; D might be TRBD1 (5 bases). The V gene's germline CDR1 is SGHRS and CDR2 YFSETQ. The length of the CDR3 is 16 residues. Trimming shortened V by 1 base and J by 7 bases, and 20 bases separated the two germline ends. The CDR3 DNA follows: TGCGCCAGCAGCTTGATTCCGTTGGGGGGTGGAGGTGGCTACACCTTC. It is translated as CASSLIPLGGGGGYTF.

CDR3 sequence: CASTPFQGYGYTF. The DNA for the CDR3 is TGTGCCAGCACCCCCTTCCAGGGCTATGGCTACACCTTC. The chain links TRBV12-3 or TRBV12-4 to TRBJ1-2; weak D call: TRBD1 (5 bases). This CDR3 region has 13 residues. The germline V and J ends were trimmed by 7 bases and 4 bases, with 13 bases remaining between them.

The J gene is TRBJ2-2, the V gene TRBV14, with D perhaps TRBD1 (6 bases). The CDR3 totals 12 residues. Looked up from germline, CDR1 is SGHDN and CDR2 is FVKESK. V lost 4 bases and J lost 13, with 13 bases in between. In DNA form, the CDR3 reads TGTGCCAGCAGCCCGACAGGTTGGGTGCTGTTTTTT. Protein sequence: CASSPTGWVLFF.

This sequence joins TRBV5-5 and TRBJ2-1; unclear D gene. Per germline, CDR1 SGHKS and CDR2 YYEKEE (reference sequence). This CDR3 is built from 15 residues. V was clipped by 2 bases and J by 0 bases, with 9 bases between them. The CDR3 region has the DNA TGTGCCAGCAGCTTTCACGGTACCTCCTACAATGAGCAGTTCTTC. Translating gives CASSFHGTSYNEQFF. The full variable domain, in which reference TRBV5-5 and TRBJ2-1 provide the parts outside the CDR3, is DAGVTQSPTHLIKTRGQQVTLRCSPISGHKSVSWYQQVLGQGPQFIFQYYEKEERGRGNFPDRFSARQFPNYSSELNVNALLLGDSALYLCASSFHGTSYNEQFFGPGTRLTVL.

The gene calls are TRBV5-1 and TRBJ2-2, with D perhaps TRBD2 (7 bases). The CDR3 is 15 amino acids. Germline CDR1 and CDR2: SGHRS and YFSETQ. Trimming removed 0 bases at V and 5 bases at J, with 11 bases between. Here the CDR3 DNA reads TGCGCCAGCAGCTTGGAGGGGGGGCCGACCGGGGAGCTGTTTTTT. Translating it yields CASSLEGGPTGELFF. The variable domain in full, completed from reference TRBV5-1 and TRBJ2-2, reads KAGVTQTPRYLIKTRGQQVTLSCSPISGHRSVSWYQQTPGQGLQFLFEYFSETQRNKGNFPGRFSGRQFSNSRSEMNVSTLELGDSALYLCASSLEGGPTGELFFGEGSRLTVL.

The chain is built from TRBV3-1 (or the pseudogene TRBV3-2) and TRBJ1-3; the D is unclear. There are 15 residues in the CDR3. Deletions cut 0 bases from V and 1 base from J, with 7 bases between. Germline loops: CDR1 LGHDT, CDR2 YNNKEL (reference sequence). The CDR3 loop reads CASSQDLPSGNTIYF. The CDR3 nucleotides read TGTGCCAGCAGCCAAGATTTGCCGTCTGGAAACACCATATATTTT.

V and J are TRBV7-2 and TRBJ1-3; 7 bases are shared with TRBD1. Germline V CDR1 and CDR2: SGHTA, FQGNSA. CDR3 size: 15 residues. The ends lost 0 bases at V and 7 bases at J; junction bases unmatched: 6. CDR3 residues: CASSLADRAGNTIYF. The CDR3 bases are TGTGCCAGCAGCTTAGCAGACAGGGCAGGGAACACCATATATTTT.

V and J are TRBV11-2 and TRBJ2-7; 7 positions match TRBD1. The V and J ends lost 5 bases and 3 bases, in that order; junction bases with no gene match: 7. The CDR3 consists of 14 residues. Germline CDR1 SGHAT, CDR2 FQNNGV. The CDR3: CASSADRVFYEQYF. The CDR3 DNA reads TGTGCCAGCAGCGCAGACAGGGTGTTCTACGAGCAGTACTTC.

CDR3 sequence: CAISMETLGTDTQYF. The CDR3 DNA is TGTGCCATCAGTATGGAGACTCTAGGCACAGATACGCAGTATTTT. J is TRBJ2-3 and V is TRBV10-3, with D unresolved. The V gene's germline CDR1 is ENHRY and CDR2 SYGVKD. The CDR3 is 15 residues long. V was pared by 5 bases and J by 1 base, with 13 bases between.

The rearrangement links TRBV12-3 or TRBV12-4 to TRBJ1-3; D remains ambiguous. The CDR3 consists of 13 residues. V was pared by 4 bases and J by 2 bases, with 6 bases between. The CDR3: CASSYRAGNTIYF. CDR3 coding DNA: TGTGCCAGCAGTTACCGGGCTGGAAACACCATATATTTT.

This rearrangement joins TRBV7-9 to TRBJ2-3, with 9 bases fitting TRBD2. The CDR3 totals 17 residues. The V segment lost 0 bases and the J segment 1 base; nucleotides outside the gene matches: 5. Germline values: CDR1 SEHNR, CDR2 FQNEAQ (reference sequence). CDR3 sequence reads: CASSLASAGGGTDTQYF. Here the CDR3 DNA reads TGTGCCAGCAGCTTAGCCAGTGCGGGGGGGGGCACAGATACGCAGTATTTT.

This clone was recorded once. The V gene is TRBV9, the J gene TRBJ1-3, with D uncertain. CDR3 length: 16 amino acids. The ends were cut back, 0 bases at V and 0 bases at J, with 10 bases in the middle. Germline V gives CDR1 SGDLS, CDR2 YYNGEE. The CDR3 is CASSVAGYFSGNTIYF. CDR3 coding DNA: TGTGCCAGCAGCGTAGCTGGATATTTCTCTGGAAACACCATATATTTT.

This sequence joins TRBV16 and TRBJ1-4, with TRBD1 matching over 8 bases. Trimming removed 4 bases from V and 2 bases from J; junction bases left unmatched: 9. Germline loops: CDR1 KGHSY, CDR2 FQNENV. The CDR3 is made up of 17 amino acids. Here the CDR3 reads CASSRATGGATNEKLFF. CDR3 bases: TGTGCCAGCAGCCGAGCCACAGGGGGTGCCACTAATGAAAAACTGTTTTTT.

The genes are TRBV4-1 and TRBJ1-2, with 7 bases matching TRBD1. The trim removed 6 bases at V and 4 bases at J, leaving 8 bases unmatched. CDR1 and CDR2 from the germline V gene are MGHRA and YSYEKL. There are 14 residues in the CDR3. In DNA, the CDR3 is TGCGCCAGCAGTCCTGGGGAGGGGGCCTATGGCTACACCTTC. It encodes CASSPGEGAYGYTF.

This chain uses TRBV5-1 with TRBJ2-3, with no clear D. The CDR3 runs to 15 residues. V lost 0 bases and J lost 2, with 10 bases in between. The germline V gene encodes CDR1 SGHRS and CDR2 YFSETQ. This chain's CDR3 is CASSLAGGITDTQYF. CDR3 in DNA: TGCGCCAGCAGCTTGGCGGGCGGAATCACAGATACGCAGTATTTT.

The V gene is TRBV6-5, the J gene TRBJ1-1, with D uncertain. Germline CDR1 is MNHEY and CDR2 is SVGAGI. Trimming took 6 bases from V and 0 from J, leaving 11 bases between them. The CDR3 is 14 residues long. The CDR3 sequence is CASRYGVMNTEAFF. CDR3 sequence (DNA): TGTGCCAGCAGGTACGGGGTTATGAACACTGAAGCTTTCTTT.

This chain connects TRBV5-6 to TRBJ2-1; 12 positions match TRBD2. V lost 3 bases, J lost 3 bases, and 1 base stayed unmatched. CDR3 length: 15 amino acids. From germline, CDR1 is SGHDT and CDR2 YYEEEE. CDR3 residues: CASSSGLAGYNEQFF. The CDR3, as DNA: TGTGCCAGCAGCTCGGGACTAGCGGGCTACAATGAGCAGTTCTTC.

The J gene is TRBJ1-1, the V gene TRBV3-1 (or the pseudogene TRBV3-2), with unresolved D. Looked up from germline, CDR1 is LGHDT and CDR2 is YNNKEL (reference sequence). The V and J ends lost 4 bases and 0 bases respectively, with 15 bases between them. There are 16 residues in the CDR3. CDR3 nucleotides: TGTGCCAGCAGCCCGAAGAGTGGCAGATTGAACACTGAAGCTTTCTTT. Its protein is CASSPKSGRLNTEAFF.

J is TRBJ1-6 and V is TRBV4-3; 10 bases match TRBD1. Germline CDR1 LGHNA, CDR2 YSLEER. CDR3 size: 16 residues. The junction had 12 bases not matched to a gene; V was cut back by 6 bases and J by 10 bases. DNA for the CDR3: TGCGCCAGCAGTCGGGACAGGGGTCGGGCGGACTCACCCCTCCACTTT. It specifies CASSRDRGRADSPLHF.

CDR3 in DNA: TGTGCCAGCAGCCTCCGGACAGATAAACTGTTTTTT. Amino acid sequence: CASSLRTDKLFF. The J gene is TRBJ1-4, the V gene TRBV7-8; perhaps TRBD1 as D (6 bases). V gave up 5 bases and J gave up 11 bases, with 12 bases separating them. Germline-derived CDR1 and CDR2 are SGHVS and FQNEAQ. The CDR3 consists of 12 residues.

The rearrangement joins TRBV2 to TRBJ2-2; 10 positions agree with TRBD1. CDR1 SNHLY and CDR2 FYNNEI come from the germline V gene. The junction had 4 bases not matched to a gene; V was cut back by 11 bases and J by 4 bases. This CDR3 is 13 amino acids long. DNA for the CDR3: TGTGCCGGCGGACAGGGGGGCACCGGGGAGCTGTTTTTT. Protein: CAGGQGGTGELFF.

The rearrangement joins TRBV19 to TRBJ1-2, with D uncertain. V was clipped by 0 bases and J by 2 bases, with 4 bases between them. This CDR3 contains 13 residues. CDR1 and CDR2 from the germline V gene are LNHDA and SQIVND (reference sequence). The CDR3 DNA sequence: TGTGCCAGTAGTATAGAGGGGAACTATGGCTACACCTTC. It is translated as CASSIEGNYGYTF.

The rearrangement joins TRBV28 to TRBJ1-2; 7 bases fit TRBD1. With 2 bases clipped from V and 4 bases from J, the junction kept 13 bases outside the gene matches. The CDR3 length is 17 residues. CDR1 MDHEN and CDR2 SYDVKM come from the germline V gene. The CDR3 loop is CASSLPARGQATYGYTF. CDR3 DNA: TGTGCCAGCAGTTTACCTGCGCGCGGACAGGCCACCTATGGCTACACCTTC.